The present T cell receptor beta chain was sequenced within a study of shared clonotypes between healthy human individuals (dated by TCRdb to the early 2020s). Some background on the complete study: The cohort included a few men and a couple of women between 18 and 49 years of age. The study deeply sequenced blood TCR repertoires of 5 or 6 healthy adults to estimate repertoire size and the extent of clonotype sharing between individuals. Each donor's leukapheresis produced roughly between roughly 0.9 and 8.9 billion PBMCs. Libraries were prepared and TCR repertoires were sequenced by different laboratories using diverse techniques, in order to increase sequencing depth and limit assay-specific biases. For each donor, CD4 naive and CD4 memory were each given three plates, CD8 naive was given two plates, and CD8 memory was given one plate.

Findings and caveats that apply to the study as a whole: About 5% of naive CD4, 3.5% of naive CD8, 2.3% of memory CD4, and about 0.4% of memory CD8 clonotypes were shared across a few donors. Higher generation probabilities were observed for clonotypes shared by all four sorted-subset donors than for non-shared clonotypes. Sampling was limited to blood, and TCR repertoires in tissue likely differ from TCR repertoires in blood. Pairwise subsampling led to the expectation that sequencing depth would affect the degree of clonotype sharing among donors. Incomplete sequencing was indicated by rarefaction of sorted-subset datasets, despite the large sequencing depth. Because the study included only a small number of donors, the genetic and exposure-history diversity represented was limited. Naive subsets generally had larger estimated clonotype richness than memory subsets.

Clipping removes 0 bases from V and 7 bases from J, with 6 as the unmatched junction base count. Measured from the cysteine to the phenylalanine, the CDR3 is 15 residues long. Kept here is only the CDR3 DNA, which spans 45 bases and is read in frame from base 1. CDR1 and CDR2 (SGHRS, YFSETQ) derive from the germline V gene. Using the deep immunoSEQ assay, TCR CDR3 regions were amplified from genomic DNA by multiplex PCR. Extracted genomic DNA from each cell subset was spread evenly across all wells of several immunoSEQ 96-well plates, with each plate serving as a replicate. For sorted subsets, about 210 ng of genomic DNA, equivalent to some 30,000 T cell genomes, went into each replicate PCR. Purified libraries were measured with a Qubit 3.0 fluorometer, size-checked on a Bioanalyzer 2100, and measured again with the KAPA Library Quantification kit. A separate single-read 150-cycle Illumina NextSeq 550 flow cell was used to sequence each immunoSEQ 96-well plate. The study's processing was this. The immunoSEQ output contained only junctional sequences without quality scores, so filtering could not match that applied to full-length reads. Sequences were annotated with PyIR, a Python wrapper for IgBLAST v1.9, and V/J genes and CDR3 were assigned using IMGT germline references. Any read was removed if the V/J assignment was weak (E-value above 1e-6), the CDR3 was missing, or the read contained stop codons, out-of-frame junctions, or ambiguous translated residues. A V3J clonotype was defined by an identical inferred V gene, J gene, and CDR3 amino acid sequence. The percentage overlap between two repertoires was calculated by dividing the number of shared unique clonotypes by the size of the smaller repertoire. RTK rarefaction, the Chao1 estimator, and Recon v2.1 estimates of unobserved clonotypes were used to assess repertoire richness. Generation probabilities for all TCRbeta clonotypes obtained by the gDNA method from a handful of donors were computed using OLGA. The source is immuneACCESS, and TCRdb retained only in-frame sequences with V and J called. Part of the clones is not carried over; for the studies checked, unresolved V genes explain less than half of this, and the remainder is unexplained. The V and J calls and clone size were taken over from that table, and D and trimming were inferred from the DNA. This sample is represented by about 1.1 million clones; about four fifths of them were singletons. Roughly 0.56% of the sample is held by the ten biggest clonotypes.

The donors were healthy, HIV-negative adults with no recently reported acute infections or vaccinations. Every donor was a Caucasian adult residing in Nashville, Tennessee, USA. CD4+ T cells were enriched by magnetic negative selection; naive cells were then positively selected on CD45RA, and the negative fraction formed the memory subset. Blood was collected by leukapheresis, and PBMCs were isolated by Ficoll-Histopaque density gradient centrifugation and then cryopreserved in liquid nitrogen vapor phase. Purity and quantity of every magnetically sorted T cell population were checked by analytical flow cytometry. Genomic DNA was isolated from every sorted fraction and measured by UV absorbance on a Nanodrop 2000c. Comment on this clone: Its antigen specificity is not known. Base qualities are missing; no much larger clone stands one base away.

The sequence joins TRBV5-1 to TRBJ2-1, with TRBD2 matching 8 junction bases. Material for sequencing was memory CD4+ T cells from PBMCs. Sample cell subset or site, as interpreted from the label and publication: CD45RA-negative fraction. The clonotype comes from a man aged 18 to 35 in good health. Some clones in this sample may be carry-over from other donors' samples. In nucleotides, the sequence is TGCGCCAGCAGCTTGGTCCTAGCGGGTACGAATGAGCAGTTCTTC. It is translated as CASSLVLAGTNEQFF.